Listed below are T cell receptor beta chains from one sample, sequenced in a study of technical replicates of blood from a few donors. TCRdb keeps only in-frame clones here, not all; method: immunoSEQ multiplex PCR. The data show fewer than 85,000 clones, about 95% seen once. The sequenced sample was T cells isolated from PBMCs. The source is a human donor in good health. Both conserved end residues are part of each CDR3. The order of the fields is clone size, J gene, D gene, V gene, CDR3 DNA, CDR3 protein. D genes are given only for firm matches. A row's size may be missing; if present it is once, few, many or a size class.

NA	TRBJ1-6	TRBD1	TRBV30	TGTGCCTGGAACAGGGGCAGCTCCTATAATTCACCCCTCCACTTT	CAWNRGSSYNSPLHF
few	TRBJ1-6	TRBD1	TRBV13	TGTGCCAGCAGCTCACAGGGGAGCTCCTATAATTCACCCCTCCACTTT	CASSSQGSSYNSPLHF
once	TRBJ2-7	NA	TRBV30	TGTGCCTGGAGGGGTCCGGGACTGATAGAATACGAGCAGTACTTC	CAWRGPGLIEYEQYF
NA	TRBJ2-7	NA	TRBV14	TGTGCCAGCAGTTATGGACAGCTTCCAACCTACGAGCAGTACTTC	CASSYGQLPTYEQYF
NA	TRBJ2-7	TRBD2	TRBV28	TGTGCCAGCAGTTTAGAAGTAGCGGGAGGGAACTACGAGCAGTACTTC	CASSLEVAGGNYEQYF
once	TRBJ1-1	NA	TRBV9	TGTGCCAGCAGCAAATGGACAGATATGAACACTGAAGCTTTCTTT	CASSKWTDMNTEAFF
NA	TRBJ1-5	NA	TRBV2	TGTGCCAGCAGTGAAACCAGGGATAGAGGTCAGCCCCAGCATTTT	CASSETRDRGQPQHF
NA	TRBJ1-5	NA	TRBV2	TGTGCCAGCAGTCCACTGGGAGATCAGCCCCAGCATTTT	CASSPLGDQPQHF
NA	TRBJ2-2	TRBD1	TRBV29-1	TGCAGCGTTGGACGGGACAGGGGTACCGGGGAGCTGTTTTTT	CSVGRDRGTGELFF
NA	TRBJ2-1	NA	TRBV12-5	TGTGCTAGTGGTCGCTCTCGGGACAATGAGCAGTTCTTC	CASGRSRDNEQFF
NA	TRBJ1-2	NA	TRBV6-5	TGTGCCAGCAGTTCCACTGAGACAGGATCTAACTATGGCTACACCTTC	CASSSTETGSNYGYTF
NA	TRBJ1-6	NA	TRBV27	TGTGCCAGCACCCTACAGGGACGTAATTCACCCCTCCACTTT	CASTLQGRNSPLHF
NA	TRBJ2-1	TRBD2	TRBV5-1	TGCGCCAGCAGCTCCCTTTCCGGGACTAGCGGGGGAGAGCAGTTCTTC	CASSSLSGTSGGEQFF
NA	TRBJ2-1	NA	TRBV9	TGTGCCAGCAGCACTCATGCACGGGCTAGCAAGCCGTACAATGAGCAGTTCTTC	CASSTHARASKPYNEQFF